This T cell receptor (beta chain) is from a study of radiotherapy plus CTLA-4 blockade in lung cancer. Some clones are missing from TCRdb's copy, which holds only in-frame ones; the method was immunoSEQ multiplex PCR. The data show tens of thousands of clones, with approximately 70% seen just once and about 3.9% held by the top ten. Trimming took off 2 bases at V and 1 base at J, with 11 bases between the two ends. The CDR3 has 15 residues. CDR1 MNHEY and CDR2 SMNVEV come from the germline V gene (reference sequence). The input for sequencing was peripheral blood, taken from a patient treated with radiotherapy plus ipilimumab. The chain uses TRBV27 and TRBJ1-1; D possibly corresponds to TRBD1 (5 bases). The clonotype comes from a human donor with non-small cell lung cancer who had stable disease on radiotherapy plus ipilimumab. The CDR3 bases are TGTGCCAGCAGTTTAAAGAGGGGCACGAACACTGAAGCTTTCTTT. Residues: CASSLKRGTNTEAFF.